This T cell receptor beta chain appears in the sequencing data of a study of CD8+ T cells in alopecia areata. Following RNA extraction, reverse transcription yielded cDNA that acted as the sequencing template. The data were produced by immunoSEQ multiplex PCR, yet TCRdb's version contains in-frame clones alone and is incomplete. The table lists approximately 100,000 clones, about 60% of them singletons. Notes on the study in general: Relative to normal scalp, lesional scalp, especially alopecia totalis/universalis, showed higher clonality.

A remark on this clone: No antigen is known for it.

V lost 4 bases, J lost 2 bases, and 14 bases lay in between. Germline loops: CDR1 SGHAT, CDR2 FQNNGV. The CDR3 length is 16 residues. The chain combines TRBV11-2 with TRBJ2-2, with D tentatively TRBD1 or TRBD2 (5 bases each). The sequenced sample consisted of CD4+ T cells sorted from blood. The clonotype was recovered from a human donor in good health. The CDR3 sequence is CASSSSRGPNTGELFF. The DNA for the CDR3 is TGTGCCAGCAGCTCGTCTCGGGGACCTAACACCGGGGAGCTGTTTTTT.